Listed here are 27 T cell receptor beta chains from one sample, sequenced in a study of somatic mutations in cytotoxic T cells in rheumatoid arthritis. Sequencing used immunoSEQ multiplex PCR; TCRdb keeps in-frame clones, though not all of them. The sample carries around 4,500 clones, roughly 79% recorded once. Sequenced input: CD8+ T cells sorted from blood. The receptors come from a man between 65 and 85 years old with rheumatoid arthritis.

In nucleotides, the CDR3 is TGTGCCAGCAGCTCGACAGGGGGCCCAGATACGCAGTATTTT. The encoded protein is CASSSTGGPDTQYF. This chain links TRBV13 with TRBJ2-3; 10 nucleotides match TRBD1. CDR3 size: 14 residues. Germline CDR1 and CDR2: PRHDT and FYEKMQ (reference sequence). With V trimmed by 4 bases and J by 4 bases, 2 bases remained unmatched.

This chain links TRBV5-4 with TRBJ1-2; TRBD1 might be the D (6 bases). CDR1 and CDR2 from the germline V gene are SGHNT and YYREEE (reference sequence). Deletions cut 0 bases from V and 4 bases from J, with 10 bases between. The CDR3 runs 14 residues. In nucleotides, the CDR3 is TGTGCCAGCAGCTTGGGACAGGCTAGCTATGGCTACACCTTC. Its translation: CASSLGQASYGYTF.

The chain is built from TRBV4-1 and TRBJ2-7, with D maybe TRBD1 (6 bases). This CDR3 is 14 amino acids long. Deletions cut 3 bases from V and 4 bases from J, with 13 bases between. Per the germline V gene, CDR1 is MGHRA and CDR2 is YSYEKL. This CDR3 is CASSQIGQGYEQYF. DNA of the CDR3: TGCGCCAGCAGCCAGATCGGGCAGGGGTACGAGCAGTACTTC.

The V and J genes are TRBV29-1 and TRBJ1-2, with D tentatively TRBD1 (5 bases). CDR1 is SQVTM and CDR2 is ANQGSEA in the germline V gene. The V and J ends lost 2 bases and 0 bases respectively, with 13 bases between them. This CDR3 spans 15 amino acids. The chain's CDR3 is CSVERPDRANYGYTF. Written as DNA, the CDR3 is TGCAGCGTTGAAAGGCCTGACAGAGCTAACTATGGCTACACCTTC.

Only one count was recorded for this clone. This chain connects TRBV27 to TRBJ2-1, with TRBD2 matching 8 bases. The CDR3 consists of 16 residues. V dropped 3 bases and J dropped 2; count of bases not matched to a gene: 6. Germline CDR1 reads MNHEY; CDR2 reads SMNVEV (reference sequence). The CDR3 nucleotides read TGTGCCAGCAGTTTTCCGCCTAGCGGGCCCTACAATGAGCAGTTCTTC. Amino acids: CASSFPPSGPYNEQFF.

The CDR3 DNA is TGTGCCATCTCGGACTCGTCCAAGGGGCAGTTCTTC. Translating it yields CAISDSSKGQFF. The chain joins TRBV10-3 to TRBJ2-1, with TRBD2 as a possible D gene (5 bases). The CDR3 totals 12 residues. Looked up from germline, CDR1 is ENHRY and CDR2 is SYGVKD. Between the trimmed V and J ends, which lost 8 bases and 12 bases, there was a span of 17 bases.

The chain recombines TRBV2 with TRBJ1-5, with 7 positions matching TRBD1. Germline loops: CDR1 SNHLY, CDR2 FYNNEI. CDR3 length: 15 residues. J was trimmed by 2 bases and V by 4 bases; bases with no gene match: 5. The CDR3 reads CASSGDDRGNQPQHF. DNA for the CDR3: TGTGCCAGCAGTGGTGATGACAGGGGCAATCAGCCCCAGCATTTT.

The chain has TRBV2 and TRBJ1-5; 8 bases are a match to TRBD1. CDR1 and CDR2 from the germline V gene are SNHLY and FYNNEI. The CDR3 contains 19 residues. V was clipped by 5 bases and J by 5 bases; unmatched bases: 20. This chain's CDR3 is CASSLRSGQGAVFHQPQHF. CDR3 sequence (DNA): TGTGCCAGCAGTCTGCGGTCCGGGCAGGGGGCCGTATTCCATCAGCCCCAGCATTTT.

The V call is TRBV19, the J call TRBJ2-1; D might be TRBD1 (6 bases). V was cut by 4 bases and J by 8 bases, with 21 bases left in between. CDR3 size: 16 residues. Per the germline V gene, CDR1 is LNHDA and CDR2 is SQIVND (reference sequence). The CDR3 region has the DNA TGTGCCAGTAGTAGAAGACAGGACTGGTTCGCCGATGAGCAGTTCTTC. Amino acids: CASSRRQDWFADEQFF.

The chain's CDR3 is CASSERGLAGLINEQFF. For the CDR3, the DNA is TGTGCCAGCAGCGAGCGGGGACTAGCGGGCCTTATTAATGAGCAGTTCTTC. The V gene is TRBV9, the J gene TRBJ2-1, with 12 bases aligning to TRBD2. Germline loops: CDR1 SGDLS, CDR2 YYNGEE. The ends lost 3 bases at V and 7 bases at J; junction bases unmatched: 11. The CDR3 length is 17 residues.

This chain uses TRBV5-4 with TRBJ2-5; a possible D gene is TRBD1 (7 bases). The V gene lost 1 base and the J gene lost 5 bases, with 15 bases spanning the gap. The V gene's germline CDR1 is SGHNT and CDR2 YYREEE (reference sequence). The CDR3 consists of 15 residues. The CDR3 DNA reads as TGTGCCAGCAGCTTGAACAGGGGAGGATGGGAGACCCAGTACTTC. Amino acids: CASSLNRGGWETQYF.

This clone came up a few times. Written as DNA, the CDR3 is TGTGCCAGCTGGACAGGGGATAATGGCTACACCTTC. It specifies CASWTGDNGYTF. The chain joins TRBV6-6 to TRBJ1-2; TRBD1 aligns across 9 bases. V lost 8 bases, J lost 6 bases, and 4 bases stayed unmatched. CDR3 length: 12 amino acids. CDR1 MNHNY and CDR2 SVGAGI come from the germline V gene (reference sequence).

V usage is TRBV19 and J usage is TRBJ1-2, with D possibly matching TRBD1 (5 bases). The CDR3 totals 14 residues. Trimming took 3 bases from V and 3 from J, leaving 11 bases between them. Germline CDR1 is LNHDA and CDR2 is SQIVND (reference sequence). CDR3 in DNA: TGTGCCAGTAGTATTTTGACAGAAGACTATGGCTACACCTTC. Translation gives CASSILTEDYGYTF.

This clone was counted a single time. The gene calls are TRBV10-3 and TRBJ2-3; 9 bases match TRBD1. This CDR3 region has 18 residues. Germline CDR1 ENHRY, CDR2 SYGVKD. V was pared by 3 bases and J by 1 base, with 11 bases of the junction left unmatched. The CDR3 coding sequence is TGTGCCATCAGTGAACCGACAGGGGGAGGTTTTGGCACAGATACGCAGTATTTT. Amino acid sequence: CAISEPTGGGFGTDTQYF.

V gene TRBV13 combines with J gene TRBJ2-3, with 7 bases aligning to TRBD2. This CDR3 has 16 residues. The germline CDR1 and CDR2 sequences are PRHDT and FYEKMQ (reference sequence). With V trimmed by 6 bases and J by 4 bases, 13 bases remained unmatched. CDR3 sequence (DNA): TGTGCCAGCAGATGGCGGGGGAGTTTAGAGGCAGATACGCAGTATTTT. Its translation: CASRWRGSLEADTQYF.

This clone was seen a few times. The chain is built from TRBV27 and TRBJ2-3; maybe TRBD2 (6 bases). V was clipped by 2 bases and J by 3 bases, with 12 bases between them. The V gene's germline CDR1 is MNHEY and CDR2 SMNVEV (reference sequence). The CDR3 totals 15 residues. This CDR3 reads CASSLVPSVTDTQYF. CDR3 nucleotide sequence: TGTGCCAGCAGTTTAGTGCCTAGCGTGACAGATACGCAGTATTTT.

The rearrangement uses TRBV10-3 and TRBJ2-7, with TRBD1 identical over 9 bases. Trimming took 5 bases from V and 4 from J; bases not matched to a gene: 9. Germline-derived CDR1 and CDR2 are ENHRY and SYGVKD. This CDR3 contains 15 residues. The CDR3 nucleotides read TGTGCCATCAGTCCCGGGACAGGGATCACTTACGAGCAGTACTTC. It is translated as CAISPGTGITYEQYF.

This sequence joins TRBV15 and TRBJ1-1; D might be TRBD1 (6 bases). Germline CDR1 and CDR2: LNHNV and YYDKDF (reference sequence). The CDR3 loop spans 15 amino acids. V lost 3 bases, J lost 6 bases, and 17 bases lay in between. The CDR3 coding sequence is TGTGCCACCAGCAGTGAACCACAGGGTAGGGCTGAAGCTTTCTTT. It codes for CATSSEPQGRAEAFF.

The chain uses TRBV25-1 and TRBJ1-2; possibly TRBD1 for D (5 bases). This CDR3 has 17 residues. V lost 1 base and J lost 3, with 18 bases in between. The germline V gene has CDR1 MGHDK and CDR2 SYGVNS. CDR3: CASSESPTRRGDYGYTF. As DNA, the CDR3 is TGTGCCAGCAGTGAATCCCCTACTAGACGGGGGGACTATGGCTACACCTTC.

The chain combines TRBV10-3 with TRBJ1-1, with a weak D call TRBD1 (6 bases). Germline CDR1 reads ENHRY; CDR2 reads SYGVKD. The CDR3 spans 12 residues. Trimming removed 8 bases at V and 5 bases at J, with 12 bases between. The CDR3 DNA sequence: TGTGCCATCGGGGGGGGGCAGACTGAAGCTTTCTTT. It specifies CAIGGGQTEAFF.

The CDR3 nucleotides read TGTGCCAGCAGTTGGAGGCAGGCGAATTCACCCCTCCACTTT. Its protein product is CASSWRQANSPLHF. This chain joins TRBV6-5 and TRBJ1-6; D remains ambiguous. Between the trimmed V and J ends, which lost 4 bases and 7 bases, there was a span of 11 bases. Germline lookup yields CDR1 MNHEY and CDR2 SVGAGI. The CDR3 has 14 amino acids.

The V gene is TRBV28, the J gene TRBJ2-1, with 13 bases identical to TRBD2. Germline V gene lookup returns CDR1 MDHEN and CDR2 SYDVKM. The CDR3 runs 14 residues. Trimming took 4 bases from V and 7 from J; bases not matched to a gene: 1. The CDR3: CASSSTSGGNEQFF. The CDR3 DNA reads as TGTGCCAGCAGTTCGACTAGCGGGGGGAATGAGCAGTTCTTC. The whole variable domain, filled in from reference TRBV28 and TRBJ2-1, reads DVKVTQSSRYLVKRTGEKVFLECVQDMDHENMFWYRQDPGLGLRLIYFSYDVKMKEKGDIPEGYSVSREKKERFSLILESASTNQTSMYLCASSSTSGGNEQFFGPGTRLTVL.

J is TRBJ2-7 and V is TRBV4-1; 8 nucleotides match TRBD2. Germline CDR1 and CDR2: MGHRA and YSYEKL. V shed 0 bases, J shed 3 bases, and the junction held 4 bases outside the gene matches. The CDR3 sequence is 15 residues long. CDR3 residues: CASSQDRAGGYEQYF. The CDR3 nucleotides read TGCGCCAGCAGCCAAGATCGGGCGGGAGGCTACGAGCAGTACTTC.

The V gene is TRBV2, the J gene TRBJ2-3; the match to TRBD2 covers 13 bases. Losses at the gene ends were 6 bases for V and 0 bases for J; bases not matched to a gene: 12. This CDR3 is 19 amino acids long. Looked up from germline, CDR1 is SNHLY and CDR2 is FYNNEI. As DNA, the CDR3 is TGTGCCAGCAGCGCAGCGGGACTAGCGGGACCGCTTAGCACAGATACGCAGTATTTT. Protein product: CASSAAGLAGPLSTDTQYF.

The rearrangement uses TRBV13 and TRBJ2-7; D might be TRBD2 (6 bases). CDR3 length equals 14 residues. V shed 6 bases and J shed 3 bases, with 15 bases lying between them. The V gene's germline CDR1 is PRHDT and CDR2 FYEKMQ (reference sequence). The chain's CDR3 is CASSGRTGDYEQYF. The CDR3 nucleotides read TGTGCCAGCAGTGGACGTACGGGAGACTACGAGCAGTACTTC.

The V call is TRBV6-6, the J call TRBJ2-7; D is undetermined. Germline CDR1 reads MNHNY; CDR2 reads SVGAGI (reference sequence). The CDR3 loop spans 11 amino acids. Trimming took 5 bases from V and 3 from J, leaving 5 bases between them. The CDR3 spells CASSLYYEQYF. For the CDR3, the DNA is TGTGCCAGCAGTCTGTACTACGAGCAGTACTTC.

V and J are TRBV27 and TRBJ2-7; no firm D call. The germline V gene has CDR1 MNHEY and CDR2 SMNVEV (reference sequence). Trimming pared 0 bases from V and 3 bases from J, leaving 6 bases between. The CDR3 sequence is 13 residues long. The CDR3 coding sequence is TGTGCCAGCAGTTTATCTGAGCTCTACGAGCAGTACTTC. Protein sequence: CASSLSELYEQYF.